This is a list of T cell receptor beta chains from one sample in a study of cytomegalovirus exposure and HLA in healthy donors. Sequenced by immunoSEQ multiplex PCR; TCRdb stores in-frame clones only, minus some. This table holds 180,000 or so clones, about 77% found once. Sequenced: PBMCs. The source of these receptors is a woman in her twenties or thirties in good health and CMV-seropositive. The CDR3 runs from the conserved cysteine through the conserved F or W. A D gene is named only where the DNA matches it firmly. Part of the rows lack a size; the others show once, few, many or a class for expanded clones.

clone size	V gene	D gene	J gene	CDR3 DNA	CDR3 protein
NA	TRBV18	NA	TRBJ1-5	TGTGCCAGCTCACCCCCAGGGACAAATCAGCCCCAGCATTTT	CASSPPGTNQPQHF
few	TRBV5-1	NA	TRBJ2-7	TGCGCCAGCAGCCCCCGACAGGACTCCTACGAGCAGTACTTC	CASSPRQDSYEQYF
NA	TRBV7-2	TRBD1	TRBJ1-5	TGTGCCAGCAGCCCTCGGACAGGGCATCAGCCCCAGCATTTT	CASSPRTGHQPQHF
NA	TRBV13	TRBD2	TRBJ2-3	TGTGCCAGCAGCTCTACTAGCGGCCCAGATACGCAGTATTTT	CASSSTSGPDTQYF
once	TRBV23-1	NA	TRBJ1-2	TGCGCCAGCAGTCAGGACTTCTTC	CASSQDFF
NA	TRBV27	NA	TRBJ1-1	TGTGCCACACTAAGAGGCACTGAAGCTTTCTTT	CATLRGTEAFF
NA	TRBV12-5	TRBD1	TRBJ1-2	TGTGCCAGTGGTTCTCGGGACAGCCCTAACTATGGCTACACCTTC	CASGSRDSPNYGYTF
few	TRBV2	TRBD2	TRBJ2-3	TGTGCCAGCAGTGAGGTCCAGGGAGGGGATACGCAGTATTTT	CASSEVQGGDTQYF
NA	TRBV13	TRBD1	TRBJ2-5	TGTGCCAGCAGCTTTGGGACAGGTGCCGATCAAGAGACCCAGTACTTC	CASSFGTGADQETQYF
NA	TRBV4-1	TRBD2	TRBJ2-7	TGCGCCAGCAGCCGAGGGCTAGCGGGGGGGCCCTACGAGCAGTACTTC	CASSRGLAGGPYEQYF
NA	TRBV6-5	TRBD1	TRBJ1-4	TGTGCCAGCAGCGAAGACAGGGGCCATGAAAAACTGTTTTTT	CASSEDRGHEKLFF
NA	TRBV9	TRBD1	TRBJ2-5	TGTGCCAGCAGCGAACAGGGGCCGGAGACCCAGTACTTC	CASSEQGPETQYF
NA	TRBV7-2	NA	TRBJ1-2	TGTGCCAGCAGCTTAGTGGGTCTACGAGGTGGCTACACCTTC	CASSLVGLRGGYTF
NA	TRBV11-2	NA	TRBJ2-7	TGTGCCAGCAGCTCACAGGGGGGGTACGAGCAGTACTTC	CASSSQGGYEQYF
NA	TRBV10-1	TRBD1	TRBJ2-3	TGCGCCAGCAGTGCGCAGGGGGCCCCAGATACGCAGTATTTT	CASSAQGAPDTQYF
NA	TRBV7-2	NA	TRBJ2-3	TGTGCCAGCGGGCCCTCTAGCACAGATACGCAGTATTTT	CASGPSSTDTQYF
once	TRBV4-1	NA	TRBJ1-2	TGCGCCAGCAGCCAAGGCATGGGCGTAGGCTATGGCTACACCTTC	CASSQGMGVGYGYTF
NA	TRBV6-6	NA	TRBJ1-2	TGTGCCAGCAGTTACTCTCGTCAGGGGAGCTATGGCTACACCTTC	CASSYSRQGSYGYTF
few	TRBV7-9	NA	TRBJ2-4	TGTGCCAGCAGCGAGACAGAAGCCAAAAACATTCAGTACTTC	CASSETEAKNIQYF
NA	TRBV11-2	NA	TRBJ1-3	TGTGCCAGCAGGCGTACGGGAAACACCATATATTTT	CASRRTGNTIYF
NA	TRBV7-2	TRBD1	TRBJ2-2	TGTGCCAGCAGCTCGACCTCTCAGGGGACAGGGGGCACCGGGGAGCTGTTTTTT	CASSSTSQGTGGTGELFF
NA	TRBV4-3	NA	TRBJ1-2	TGCGCCAGCAGCCACCCGGACTCCCGTGATGGCTACACCTTC	CASSHPDSRDGYTF